The T cell receptor (beta chain) under discussion was sequenced for a study of shared clonotypes between healthy human individuals. As for this clone: Antigen specificity is unknown.

V trimming: 4 bases; J trimming: 3 bases; junction bases outside the gene matches: 12. The length of the CDR3 is 17 residues. Germline V gene lookup returns CDR1 KGHSH and CDR2 LQKENI. Terminally differentiated effector memory CD45RA+ cells were left out of the naive CD8 fraction, which was CD45RO-negative and positively selected for CCR7. General study findings and limits: It was the non-shared clonotypes that had lower generation probabilities than clonotypes shared by all four donors. Researchers sampled only blood; tissue repertoires likely differ.

Clones were read by immunoSEQ multiplex PCR, and TCRdb kept only the in-frame ones, dropping some. The repertoire consists of around 1,900,000 clones, with just over 90% occurring once and the leading ten covering roughly 1.7%. The receptor comes from a man between 18 and 29 years old in good health. Some clones in this sample may be carry-over from other donors' samples. The chain couples TRBV18 to TRBJ1-1; 9 bases align to TRBD1. Sequenced: naive CD8+ T cells from PBMCs. The CDR3 DNA reads TGTGCCAGCTCACAGCGGTACAGGGGGCTTGTCGACACTGAAGCTTTCTTT. Encoded protein: CASSQRYRGLVDTEAFF.